This TCR beta chain was sequenced during a study of CD8 T cells in ankylosing spondylitis. Findings and limits, study-wide: Fewer than ten highly homologous variants made up a TCR beta motif, and this motif appeared characteristic of ankylosing spondylitis blood.

This clonotype has more than one count but fewer than ten. What it recognizes is unknown. Germline V gives CDR1 SGHRS, CDR2 YFSETQ. V lost 1 base, J lost 6 bases, and 14 bases stayed unmatched. This CDR3 has 18 residues. As the method for making TCR beta libraries, quantitative 5'-RACE with molecular barcodes was used. TCRdb itself ran the 5' RACE reads through MiXCR, one entry per CDR3 protein. This table has 350,000 to 550,000 distinct CDR3 sequences, roughly a quarter appearing once. The sequence came from a male donor with ankylosing spondylitis. The chain recombines TRBV5-1 with TRBJ2-1; 9 bases agree with TRBD2. The specimen was blood, either unsorted or a sorted T cell fraction (not recorded which). The CDR3 nucleotides read TGCGCCAGCAGCTTGTCCCTTTCGACTAGCGGCGGCATCAATGAGCAGTTCTTC. This encodes CASSLSLSTSGGINEQFF.